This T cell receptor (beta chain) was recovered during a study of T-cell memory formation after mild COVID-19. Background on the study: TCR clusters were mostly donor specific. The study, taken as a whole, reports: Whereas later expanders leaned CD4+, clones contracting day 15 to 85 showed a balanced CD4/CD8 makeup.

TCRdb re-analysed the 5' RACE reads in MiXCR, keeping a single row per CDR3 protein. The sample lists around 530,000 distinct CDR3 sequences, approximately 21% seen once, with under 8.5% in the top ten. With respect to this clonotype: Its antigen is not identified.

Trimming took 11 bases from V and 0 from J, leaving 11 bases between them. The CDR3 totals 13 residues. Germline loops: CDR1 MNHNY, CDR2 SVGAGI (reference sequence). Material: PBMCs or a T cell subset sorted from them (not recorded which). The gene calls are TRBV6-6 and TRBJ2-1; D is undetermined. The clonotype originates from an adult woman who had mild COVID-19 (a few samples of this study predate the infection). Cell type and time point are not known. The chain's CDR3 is CAVQKGSYNEQFF. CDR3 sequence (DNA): TGTGCCGTTCAGAAGGGCTCCTACAATGAGCAGTTCTTC.